This T cell receptor beta chain was sequenced in a study of cytomegalovirus exposure and HLA in healthy donors. CDR1 and CDR2 (germline): KGHSH, LQKENI. The CDR3 extends over 13 amino acids. Trimming took off 3 bases at V and 6 bases at J, with 9 bases between the two ends. General study points: According to a later analysis, donors in an Asian-associated ancestry cluster reportedly had fewer N-insertions than the approximately 720-donor mean. Analyses of presence and absence presupposed an approximately uniform sequencing depth across donors. In a later analysis, TCR beta V- and J-gene trimming showed a link to a missense DCLRE1C variant.

For this clone: Its antigen is unidentified.

PCR involved 60 Vbeta and 13 Jbeta primers. Using immunoSEQ multiplex PCR, the repertoire was profiled, and TCRdb retains in-frame clones only, with some absent. This repertoire shows about 160,000 clones, over 65% found once; its top ten account for less than 3.5%. Sequences were obtained from PBMCs. The rearrangement links TRBV18 to TRBJ1-3, with a weak D call TRBD1 (6 bases). This sequence originates from a woman between 40 and 55 years old in good health and CMV-seropositive. CDR3 sequence (DNA): TGTGCCAGCTCACCGCAGGGGACAAACACCATATATTTT. Translating it yields CASSPQGTNTIYF.